The 29 T cell receptor beta chains listed next were all sequenced from one sample in a study of cytomegalovirus exposure and HLA in healthy donors. PCR amplification relied on 60 Vbeta primers (plus 13 Jbeta primers). Only in-frame clones appear in the TCRdb table, and some are missing; sequencing was by immunoSEQ multiplex PCR. The sample includes 210,000 or so clones, over 65% of them seen just once. The specimen was PBMCs. The receptors shown here come from a man younger than 30 in good health and CMV-seronegative.

The table lists this clone with a few counts. In DNA form, the CDR3 reads TGTGCCAGCAGCCAGGTAGGGCACAGGGGGACGTACGAGCAGTACTTC. This encodes CASSQVGHRGTYEQYF. The chain has TRBV11-2 and TRBJ2-7, with 8 bases matching TRBD1. Germline-derived CDR1 and CDR2 are SGHAT and FQNNGV. There are 16 residues in the CDR3. V gave up 5 bases and J gave up 4 bases; unmatched junction bases: 13.

The V gene is TRBV6-1, the J gene TRBJ1-1; tentative D call: TRBD1 (5 bases). This CDR3 has 18 amino acids. Germline values: CDR1 MNHNS, CDR2 SASEGT. V dropped 3 bases and J dropped 5 bases, with 25 bases sitting between them. CDR3 DNA: TGTGCCAGCAGTGATGGGGAGGGCAGGGCCCCTTTAGGAACTGAAGCTTTCTTT. Its protein product is CASSDGEGRAPLGTEAFF.

Here the CDR3 reads CASSESRLNTEAFF. The CDR3 coding sequence is TGTGCCAGCAGTGAATCGCGGTTGAACACTGAAGCTTTCTTT. The V call is TRBV6-1, the J call TRBJ1-1; D not resolved. Germline CDR1 is MNHNS and CDR2 is SASEGT. The length of the CDR3 is 14 residues. Deletions cut 2 bases from V and 0 bases from J, with 7 bases between.

Only a few counts were recorded for this clone. This chain connects TRBV5-1 to TRBJ2-5, with TRBD1 identical over 8 bases. CDR3 length: 15 amino acids. V shed 4 bases and J 5 bases; nucleotides not matched to a gene: 10. The germline CDR1 and CDR2 sequences are SGHRS and YFSETQ. The CDR3 region is CASSTGQGGGETQYF. The CDR3 DNA is TGCGCCAGCAGCACAGGACAGGGAGGAGGGGAGACCCAGTACTTC.

CDR3 bases: TGTGCCAGTAGTATAACTGCTCCGCGGCAGTCTGGGGCCAACGTCCTGACTTTC. It specifies CASSITAPRQSGANVLTF. The chain couples TRBV19 to TRBJ2-6; D is undetermined. CDR3 length: 18 residues. Germline CDR1 LNHDA, CDR2 SQIVND (reference sequence). V lost 2 bases and J lost 1, with 15 bases in between.

V gene TRBV2 combines with J gene TRBJ2-5, with D tentatively TRBD1 (5 bases). Germline-derived CDR1 and CDR2 are SNHLY and FYNNEI. The CDR3 totals 16 residues. Trimming shortened V by 1 base and J by 2 bases, and 14 bases separated the two germline ends. The CDR3 loop is CASSEEAGPQQETQYF. The CDR3 DNA sequence: TGTGCCAGCAGTGAAGAGGCAGGGCCCCAACAAGAGACCCAGTACTTC.

The chain carries TRBV30 and TRBJ2-2; D unresolved. Trimming stripped 0 bases from V and 4 bases from J, with 6 bases between. The CDR3 consists of 13 residues. CDR1 is GTSNPN and CDR2 is SVGIG in the germline V gene (reference sequence). The CDR3 nucleotides are TGTGCCTGGAGTGTACTTGTCACCGGGGAGCTGTTTTTT. Protein: CAWSVLVTGELFF.

The CDR3 spells CASSIGTGGRNEQFF. The CDR3 region has the DNA TGCGCCAGCAGCATTGGGACAGGGGGTAGAAATGAGCAGTTCTTC. The V call is TRBV5-1, the J call TRBJ2-1, with 11 bases lining up with TRBD1. The CDR3 consists of 15 residues. Germline trimming cut 4 bases from V and 7 bases from J; bases unmatched to any gene: 7. Looked up from germline, CDR1 is SGHRS and CDR2 is YFSETQ. Drawing the rest from reference TRBV5-1 and TRBJ2-1, the complete variable domain is KAGVTQTPRYLIKTRGQQVTLSCSPISGHRSVSWYQQTPGQGLQFLFEYFSETQRNKGNFPGRFSGRQFSNSRSEMNVSTLELGDSALYLCASSIGTGGRNEQFFGPGTRLTVL.

The CDR3 is CASRSGLINEQFF. The CDR3 coding sequence is TGCGCCAGCAGATCCGGACTGATTAATGAGCAGTTCTTC. The V call is TRBV5-1, the J call TRBJ2-1, with D tentatively TRBD2 (5 bases). Germline V CDR1 and CDR2: SGHRS, YFSETQ. The CDR3 is made up of 13 amino acids. Trimming removed 5 bases from V and 7 bases from J, with 13 bases in between.

The chain joins TRBV6-4 to TRBJ2-2; TRBD1 matches 7 bases. The CDR3 sequence is 14 residues long. CDR1 is MRHNA and CDR2 is SNTAGT in the germline V gene. Unmatched junction bases numbered 0, after V lost 2 bases and J lost 3 bases. CDR3 in DNA: TGTGCCAGCAGTGACGGGACAGACACCGGGGAGCTGTTTTTT. This codes for CASSDGTDTGELFF.

CDR3 in DNA: TGTGCCAGCAGCAACCAATTCGTGGGCGCCGGGGAGCTGTTTTTT. Encoded protein: CASSNQFVGAGELFF. The V call is TRBV6-1, the J call TRBJ2-2; unclear D gene. This CDR3 comprises 15 residues. Germline CDR1 MNHNS, CDR2 SASEGT. V was cut by 6 bases and J by 6 bases, with 17 bases left in between.

This chain uses TRBV11-2 with TRBJ2-1; TRBD1 might be the D (6 bases). The germline V gene encodes CDR1 SGHAT and CDR2 FQNNGV. V was pared by 5 bases and J by 4 bases, with 15 bases between. The CDR3 is 15 amino acids. The CDR3 is CASSGYRDTYNEQFF. The CDR3 region has the DNA TGTGCCAGCAGCGGGTACCGGGACACGTACAATGAGCAGTTCTTC.

The V gene is TRBV7-8, the J gene TRBJ2-5, with 8 bases aligning to TRBD2. Looked up from germline, CDR1 is SGHVS and CDR2 is FQNEAQ. CDR3 length equals 14 residues. J gave up 4 bases and V 5 bases, and 6 bases lay outside the gene matches. The CDR3 bases are TGTGCCAGCAGCCTCTGGACTAGCCCAGAGACCCAGTACTTC. It codes for CASSLWTSPETQYF.

This clone was counted once. The gene calls are TRBV5-1 and TRBJ1-5, with no clear D. The germline V gene has CDR1 SGHRS and CDR2 YFSETQ. The V end was cut by 1 base, the J end by 9 bases, with 11 bases between. This CDR3 spans 13 amino acids. Written as DNA, the CDR3 is TGCGCCAGCAGCTTGTACGGCTCAGGGCCCCAGCATTTT. This gives the protein CASSLYGSGPQHF.

The chain has TRBV7-6 and TRBJ2-4, with 11 bases matching TRBD2. This CDR3 has 20 residues. Germline CDR1 and CDR2: SGHVS and FNYEAQ. The J segment lost 1 base and the V segment lost 1 base, leaving 12 bases of the junction unmatched. For the CDR3, the DNA is TGTGCCAGCAGCTTAGGGCTAGCGGGAGGTGGTGTTAAGGCCAAAAACATTCAGTACTTC. Its translation: CASSLGLAGGGVKAKNIQYF.

The J gene is TRBJ2-5, the V gene TRBV28; TRBD2 agrees at 8 bases. Germline trimming cut 5 bases from V and 5 bases from J; bases unmatched to any gene: 13. The germline V gene has CDR1 MDHEN and CDR2 SYDVKM. The CDR3 covers 16 residues. Here the CDR3 DNA reads TGTGCCAGCAGTAGTGGTAGCGGGACGGAGCGGGAGACCCAGTACTTC. This encodes CASSSGSGTERETQYF. The full variable domain, in which reference TRBV28 and TRBJ2-5 provide the parts outside the CDR3, is DVKVTQSSRYLVKRTGEKVFLECVQDMDHENMFWYRQDPGLGLRLIYFSYDVKMKEKGDIPEGYSVSREKKERFSLILESASTNQTSMYLCASSSGSGTERETQYFGPGTRLLVL.

In this sample, this clone turned up once. The chain carries TRBV5-1 and TRBJ2-5, with 7 nucleotides matching TRBD1. CDR1 is SGHRS and CDR2 is YFSETQ in the germline V gene. The CDR3 is made up of 14 amino acids. The V gene end was trimmed by 1 base and the J gene end by 2 bases; junction bases not matched to a gene: 2. In DNA, the CDR3 is TGCGCCAGCAGCTTGCAGGGACAGCAAGAGACCCAGTACTTC. This codes for CASSLQGQQETQYF.

This clone showed up just a few times. This sequence joins TRBV9 and TRBJ2-3, with 9 positions matching TRBD2. V lost 1 base, J lost 5 bases, and 5 bases stayed unmatched. This CDR3 has 15 amino acids. Looked up from germline, CDR1 is SGDLS and CDR2 is YYNGEE. The CDR3, as DNA: TGTGCCAGCAGCGTATTGGCGGGAGGGGTAGATACGCAGTATTTT. Translating it yields CASSVLAGGVDTQYF.

The rearrangement links TRBV10-1 to TRBJ2-3; the D is unclear. The length of the CDR3 is 12 residues. CDR1 is WNHNN, CDR2 SYGVQD, per germline (reference sequence). The V end was cut by 2 bases, the J end by 7 bases, with 7 bases between. The CDR3 loop is CASSENTNTQYF. The CDR3 DNA reads TGCGCCAGCAGTGAGAATACAAATACGCAGTATTTT.

The rearrangement uses TRBV6-4 and TRBJ2-2; possible D gene TRBD1, 5 bases. CDR1 and CDR2 (germline): MRHNA, SNTAGT. The CDR3 runs 16 residues. V was cut by 0 bases and J by 2 bases, with 10 bases left in between. DNA for the CDR3: TGTGCCAGCAGTGACTCATGGACATCCAACACCGGGGAGCTGTTTTTT. Its translation is CASSDSWTSNTGELFF.

The chain combines TRBV29-1 with TRBJ2-2; D ambiguous. The CDR3 covers 13 residues. Trimming removed 3 bases from V and 1 base from J, with 6 bases in between. CDR1 SQVTM and CDR2 ANQGSEA come from the germline V gene. The CDR3 protein is CSVDALNTGELFF. In DNA form, the CDR3 reads TGCAGCGTTGATGCGCTGAACACCGGGGAGCTGTTTTTT.

V is TRBV11-2 and J is TRBJ2-2; 9 bases line up with TRBD2. Germline V gives CDR1 SGHAT, CDR2 FQNNGV. V lost 5 bases, J lost 7 bases, and 8 bases stayed unmatched. The CDR3 is 15 residues long. This CDR3 is CASSGGTSSGGELFF. The CDR3 region has the DNA TGTGCCAGCAGCGGCGGGACTAGCTCCGGCGGGGAGCTGTTTTTT.

The V call is TRBV19, the J call TRBJ2-3, with 8 bases fitting TRBD2. J was trimmed by 0 bases and V by 3 bases; bases with no gene match: 11. CDR1 LNHDA and CDR2 SQIVND come from the germline V gene (reference sequence). This CDR3 region has 18 residues. In DNA form, the CDR3 reads TGTGCCAGTAGTATGAGGCCAAGCGGGAGTATGAGCACAGATACGCAGTATTTT. It encodes CASSMRPSGSMSTDTQYF. The full variable domain, its missing parts supplied by reference TRBV19 and TRBJ2-3, is DGGITQSPKYLFRKEGQNVTLSCEQNLNHDAMYWYRQDPGQGLRLIYYSQIVNDFQKGDIAEGYSVSREKKESFPLTVTSAQKNPTAFYLCASSMRPSGSMSTDTQYFGPGTRLTVL.

This rearrangement joins TRBV27 to TRBJ1-2; D is possibly TRBD1 (6 bases). V was shortened by 2 bases and J by 7 bases, with 17 bases between the two germline ends. This CDR3 region has 15 residues. Germline V CDR1 and CDR2: MNHEY, SMNVEV (reference sequence). CDR3 sequence: CASSLSLTGSAGYTF. The CDR3 region has the DNA TGTGCCAGCAGTTTAAGCCTCACAGGGTCAGCTGGCTACACCTTC.

The chain is built from TRBV6-1 and TRBJ2-5; 8 positions agree with TRBD1. Germline assignment: CDR1 MNHNS and CDR2 SASEGT. The V and J ends lost 1 base and 5 bases, in that order; junction bases with no gene match: 3. This CDR3 has 14 amino acids. The CDR3 is CASSEDRGFETQYF. The CDR3 DNA reads TGTGCCAGCAGTGAAGACAGGGGGTTTGAGACCCAGTACTTC.

This clone turned up a few times. This chain links TRBV2 with TRBJ2-3; the match to TRBD2 covers 7 bases. The CDR3 covers 17 residues. V lost 5 bases and J lost 0; bases outside the gene matches: 11. Germline V lookup: CDR1 SNHLY, CDR2 FYNNEI. CDR3 coding DNA: TGTGCCAGCAGTCCTTACGAGCGGGGTGCTAGCACAGATACGCAGTATTTT. It yields the protein CASSPYERGASTDTQYF.

V usage is TRBV7-8 and J usage is TRBJ2-3, with 11 bases lining up with TRBD2. Germline assignment: CDR1 SGHVS and CDR2 FQNEAQ. Germline trimming cut 5 bases from V and 9 bases from J; bases unmatched to any gene: 16. This CDR3 is 17 amino acids long. The CDR3: CASSTTLAGESFRTQYF. In nucleotides, the CDR3 is TGTGCCAGCAGCACCACACTAGCGGGAGAATCGTTCCGGACGCAGTATTTT.

This clone was counted a single time. V and J are TRBV2 and TRBJ1-2; D is uncertain. In germline, CDR1 is SNHLY, CDR2 FYNNEI. The CDR3 covers 14 residues. The V and J ends lost 6 bases and 2 bases respectively, with 13 bases between them. In nucleotides, the CDR3 is TGTGCCAGCAGCGAGGGAGACACCAACTATGGCTACACCTTC. Protein product: CASSEGDTNYGYTF.

The chain combines TRBV2 with TRBJ2-2, with TRBD1 matching over 8 bases. The CDR3 runs 13 residues. J gave up 3 bases and V 11 bases, and 5 bases lay outside the gene matches. The germline CDR1 and CDR2 sequences are SNHLY and FYNNEI. The CDR3 sequence is CASAGGDTGELFF. In DNA, the CDR3 is TGTGCCTCCGCAGGGGGCGACACCGGGGAGCTGTTTTTT.